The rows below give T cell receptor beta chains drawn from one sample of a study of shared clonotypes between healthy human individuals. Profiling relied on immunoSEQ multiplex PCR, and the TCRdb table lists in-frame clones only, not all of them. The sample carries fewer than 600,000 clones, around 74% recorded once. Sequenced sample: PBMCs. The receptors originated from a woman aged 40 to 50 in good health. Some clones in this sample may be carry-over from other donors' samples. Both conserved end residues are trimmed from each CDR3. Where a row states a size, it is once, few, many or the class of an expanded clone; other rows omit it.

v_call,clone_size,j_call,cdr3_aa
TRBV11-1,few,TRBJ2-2,ASSFRRTGTGGELF
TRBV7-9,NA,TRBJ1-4,ASSFGTGLGEKLF
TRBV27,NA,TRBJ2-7,ASSLGLGRGYQSEQY
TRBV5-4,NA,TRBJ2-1,ASSLASGGNNEQF
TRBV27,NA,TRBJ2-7,ASSGDSGSSHEQY
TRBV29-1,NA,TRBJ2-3,SVGGSSTDTQY
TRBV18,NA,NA,ASSPGAQNSYEQY
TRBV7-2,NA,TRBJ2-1,ASSIRLAGAGEQF
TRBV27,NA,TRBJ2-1,ASTPAGVYNEQF
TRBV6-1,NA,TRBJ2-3,ASSENGADTQY
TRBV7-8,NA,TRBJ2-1,ASSTSSGVPYNEQF
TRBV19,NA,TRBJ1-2,ASSIRTDYGYT
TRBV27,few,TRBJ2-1,ASTPGTSGYNEQF
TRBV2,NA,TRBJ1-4,ASRLGGFEKLF
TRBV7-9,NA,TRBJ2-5,ASSPTVGVVGTQY
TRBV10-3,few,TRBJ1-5,AITPDRGGQPQH
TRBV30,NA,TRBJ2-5,AWSVDPPTSGSLGETQY
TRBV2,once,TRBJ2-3,ASSVGPDSTDTQY
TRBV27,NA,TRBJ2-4,ASTPGTGTTNIQY
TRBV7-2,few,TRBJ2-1,ASSLDRRGNEQF
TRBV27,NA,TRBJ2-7,ASSFSPRYEQY
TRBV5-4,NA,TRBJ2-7,ASSSGTSGVSSYEQY
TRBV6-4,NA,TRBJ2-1,ASSIAEGTYNEQF
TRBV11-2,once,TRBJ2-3,ASSLEVLAGGPGDTQY
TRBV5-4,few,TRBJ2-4,ASSLEIAKNIQY
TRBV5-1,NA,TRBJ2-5,ASSLNSGFQETQY
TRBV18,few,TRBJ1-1,ASSPRGTGGAGDTEAF
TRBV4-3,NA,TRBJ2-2,ASSQPGTSDVELF
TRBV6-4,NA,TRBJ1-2,ASSPGTGIFGYT
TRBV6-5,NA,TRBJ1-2,ASSARGNYGYT